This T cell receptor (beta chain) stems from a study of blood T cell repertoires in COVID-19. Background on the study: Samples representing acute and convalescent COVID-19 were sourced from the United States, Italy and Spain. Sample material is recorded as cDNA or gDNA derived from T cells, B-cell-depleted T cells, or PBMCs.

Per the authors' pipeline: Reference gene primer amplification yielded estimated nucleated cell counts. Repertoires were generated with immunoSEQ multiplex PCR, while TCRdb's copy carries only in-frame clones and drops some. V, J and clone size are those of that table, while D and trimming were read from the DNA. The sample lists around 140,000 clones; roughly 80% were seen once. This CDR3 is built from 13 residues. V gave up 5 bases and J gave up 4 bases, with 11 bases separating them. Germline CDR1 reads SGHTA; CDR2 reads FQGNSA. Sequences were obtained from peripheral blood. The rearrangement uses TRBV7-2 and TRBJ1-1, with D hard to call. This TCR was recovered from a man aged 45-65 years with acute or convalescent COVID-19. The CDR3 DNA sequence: TGTGCCAGCAGCCTGAGGCAGATCACTGAAGCTTTCTTT. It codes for CASSLRQITEAFF.